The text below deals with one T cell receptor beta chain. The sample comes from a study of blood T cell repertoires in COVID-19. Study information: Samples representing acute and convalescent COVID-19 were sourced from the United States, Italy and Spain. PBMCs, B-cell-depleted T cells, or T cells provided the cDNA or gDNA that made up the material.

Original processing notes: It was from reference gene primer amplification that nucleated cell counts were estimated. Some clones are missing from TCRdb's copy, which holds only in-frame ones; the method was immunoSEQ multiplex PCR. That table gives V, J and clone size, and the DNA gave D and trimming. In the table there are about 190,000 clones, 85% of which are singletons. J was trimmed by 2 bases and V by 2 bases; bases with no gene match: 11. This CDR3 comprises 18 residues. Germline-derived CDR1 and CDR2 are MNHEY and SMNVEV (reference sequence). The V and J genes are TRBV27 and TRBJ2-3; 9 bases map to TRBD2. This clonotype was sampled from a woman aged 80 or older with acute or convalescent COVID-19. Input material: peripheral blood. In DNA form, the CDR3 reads TGTGCCAGCAGTTTAGGTCTAGCGGGACTCGGCTTCACAGATACGCAGTATTTT. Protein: CASSLGLAGLGFTDTQYF.